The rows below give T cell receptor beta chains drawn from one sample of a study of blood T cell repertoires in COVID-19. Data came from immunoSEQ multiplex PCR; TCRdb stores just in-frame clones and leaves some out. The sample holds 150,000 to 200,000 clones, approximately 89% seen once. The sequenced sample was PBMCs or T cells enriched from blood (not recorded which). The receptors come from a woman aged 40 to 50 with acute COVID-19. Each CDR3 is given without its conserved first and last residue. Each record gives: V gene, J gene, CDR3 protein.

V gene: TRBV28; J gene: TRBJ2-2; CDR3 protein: ASSPTGTSGTGELF
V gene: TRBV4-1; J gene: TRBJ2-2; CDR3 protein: ASSQAPRVTGELF
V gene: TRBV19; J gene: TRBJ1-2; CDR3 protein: ASSISGGTYGYT
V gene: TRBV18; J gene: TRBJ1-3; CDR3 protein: ASSPPGQGTTIY
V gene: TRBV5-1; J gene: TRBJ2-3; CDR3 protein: ASSLEPSGGADTQY
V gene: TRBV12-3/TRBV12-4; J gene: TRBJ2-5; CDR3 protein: ASSQISGETQY
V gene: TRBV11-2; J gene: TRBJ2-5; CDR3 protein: ASSLASLAGVGETQY
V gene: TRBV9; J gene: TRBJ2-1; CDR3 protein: ASSFSNEQF
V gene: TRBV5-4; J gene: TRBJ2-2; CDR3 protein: ASSPDGGRTGELF
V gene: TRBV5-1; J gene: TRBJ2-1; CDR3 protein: ASSFPTGQVNNEQF
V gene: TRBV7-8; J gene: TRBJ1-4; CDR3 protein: ASSLAGTANEKLF
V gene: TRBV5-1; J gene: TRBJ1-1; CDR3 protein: ASSLTGAGTTEAF
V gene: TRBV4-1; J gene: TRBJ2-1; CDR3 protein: ASSQRTGNEQF
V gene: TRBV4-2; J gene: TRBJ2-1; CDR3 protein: ASSPPGLAAYNEQF
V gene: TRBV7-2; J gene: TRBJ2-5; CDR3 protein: ASSLNNQETQY
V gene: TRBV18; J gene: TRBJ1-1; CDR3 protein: ASSPRTGGSTEAF
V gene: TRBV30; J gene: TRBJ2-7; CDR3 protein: AWSDPYRARNEQY
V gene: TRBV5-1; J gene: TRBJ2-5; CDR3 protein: ASSSLQAGGPETQY
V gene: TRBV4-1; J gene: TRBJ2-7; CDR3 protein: ASSQTQGAYEQY
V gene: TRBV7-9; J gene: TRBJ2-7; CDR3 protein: ASNPGGYEQY
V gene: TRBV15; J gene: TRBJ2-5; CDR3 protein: ATSRDRAVGGETQY
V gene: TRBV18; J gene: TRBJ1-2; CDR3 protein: ASSPEADFYGYT
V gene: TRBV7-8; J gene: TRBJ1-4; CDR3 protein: ASSLTQGDEKLF
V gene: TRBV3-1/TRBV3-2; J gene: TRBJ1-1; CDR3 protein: ASSQEGRQYTEAF
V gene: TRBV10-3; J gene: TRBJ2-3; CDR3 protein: AISETGTSGYTDTQY
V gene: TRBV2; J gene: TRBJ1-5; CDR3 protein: ASSELGLYNQPQH
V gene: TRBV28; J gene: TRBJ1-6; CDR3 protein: ASRTTGGELDSPLH
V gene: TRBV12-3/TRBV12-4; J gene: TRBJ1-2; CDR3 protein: ASSPTGGYGYT
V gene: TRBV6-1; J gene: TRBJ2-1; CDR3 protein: ASSEPLAGGPDYNEQF
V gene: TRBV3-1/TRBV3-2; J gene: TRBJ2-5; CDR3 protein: ASSQRETQY
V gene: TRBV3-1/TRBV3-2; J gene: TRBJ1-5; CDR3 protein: ASSRKRGQPQH
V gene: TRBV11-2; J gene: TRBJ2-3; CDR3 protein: ASSLDGLAGNTDTQY
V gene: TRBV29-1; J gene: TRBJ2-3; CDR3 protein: SGKRQGRDTQY
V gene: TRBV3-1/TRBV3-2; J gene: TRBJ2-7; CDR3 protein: ASSKQQGSYEQY
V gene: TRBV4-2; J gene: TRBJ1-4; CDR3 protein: ASSQDNGQGKTNEKLF
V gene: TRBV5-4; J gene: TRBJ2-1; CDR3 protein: ASSPGLAGGRNNEQF
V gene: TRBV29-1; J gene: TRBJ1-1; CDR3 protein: SGPTGGGCGAF
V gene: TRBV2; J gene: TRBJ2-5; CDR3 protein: ASSGLAGEETQY
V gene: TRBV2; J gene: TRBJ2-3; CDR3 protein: ASSEALYVSTDTQY
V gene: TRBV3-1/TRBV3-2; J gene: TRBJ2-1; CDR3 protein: ASSQDRSTAGRYNEQF
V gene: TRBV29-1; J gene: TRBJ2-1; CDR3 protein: SVDYGSGNEQF
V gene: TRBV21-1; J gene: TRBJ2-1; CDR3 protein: ASSKGDTVTPTYDPTNNEQF
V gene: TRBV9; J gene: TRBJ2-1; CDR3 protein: ASSVTPHNEQF
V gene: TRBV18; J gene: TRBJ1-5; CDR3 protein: ASSPNKNSNQPQH
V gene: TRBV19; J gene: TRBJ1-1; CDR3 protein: ASSWREGTEAF
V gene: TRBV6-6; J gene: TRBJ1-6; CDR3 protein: ASSLRQANNSPLH
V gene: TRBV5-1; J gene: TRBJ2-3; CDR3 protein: ASSANRLASTDTQY
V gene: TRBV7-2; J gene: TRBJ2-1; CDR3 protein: ASSLFAISSGSVEQF
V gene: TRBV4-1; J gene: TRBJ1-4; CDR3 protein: ASSPGSRRVNEKLF
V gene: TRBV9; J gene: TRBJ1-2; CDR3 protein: ASSPSDRVNYGYT
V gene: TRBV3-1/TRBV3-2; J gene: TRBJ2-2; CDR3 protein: ASSLRTGNTGELF
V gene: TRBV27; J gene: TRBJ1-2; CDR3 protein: ASSFTTGGNYGYT
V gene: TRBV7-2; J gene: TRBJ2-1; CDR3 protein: ASSLEPGSSYNEQF
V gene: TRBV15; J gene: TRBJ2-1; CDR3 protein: ATSREMGAGLAGGPRIYNEQF
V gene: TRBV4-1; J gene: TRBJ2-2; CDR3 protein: ASSHAPGLGGTGELF
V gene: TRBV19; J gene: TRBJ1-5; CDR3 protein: ASNHLSLRTGVYQPQH
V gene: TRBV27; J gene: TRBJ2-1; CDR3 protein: ASSLVRGEQF
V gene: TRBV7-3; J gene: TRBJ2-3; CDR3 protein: ASSLKGTGHRYTDTQY